This TCR beta chain was documented in a study of shared clonotypes between healthy human individuals (dated by TCRdb to the early 2020s). About the full investigation: Two women and a few men aged 18 to 49 years were included in the cohort. For each donor, three plates each were used for CD4 naive and CD4 memory, two plates were used for CD8 naive, and one plate was used for CD8 memory. Blood TCR repertoires of five healthy adults were deeply sequenced to estimate repertoire size and the extent of clonotype sharing between individuals. Libraries were prepared and TCR repertoires were sequenced by different laboratories using diverse techniques, in order to increase sequencing depth and limit assay-specific biases. Per donor, leukapheresis produced somewhere between about 0.94 and 10 billion PBMCs. Findings and caveats that apply to the study as a whole: Sampling was restricted to blood, and TCR repertoires in tissues likely differ from the TCR repertoires found in blood. Estimated clonotype richness was generally larger for naive than for memory subsets. Compared with non-shared clonotypes, the clonotypes found in all four sorted-subset donors had higher generation probabilities. Incomplete sequencing was indicated by rarefaction of sorted-subset datasets, despite the large sequencing depth. Pairwise subsampling indicated that sequencing depth was expected to affect the degree of clonotype sharing among donors. Because the study included only a small number of donors, the genetic and exposure-history diversity represented was limited. Sharing across a few donors was observed for approximately 4.6% of naive CD4, less than 4% of naive CD8, about 2.3% of memory CD4, and about 0.4% of memory CD8 clonotypes.

Turning to this clone: The clone's antigen remains unknown. No much larger clone exists at a distance of one base, and base qualities are not known.

The donors were healthy, HIV-negative adults who had no recently reported acute infections or vaccinations. Only Caucasian adults living in Nashville, Tennessee, USA were represented among the donors. CD4+ T cells were enriched by magnetic negative selection; naive cells were then positively selected on CD45RA, and the negative fraction formed the memory subset. Blood was collected by leukapheresis, and PBMCs were isolated by Ficoll-Histopaque density gradient centrifugation and then cryopreserved in liquid nitrogen vapor phase. Analytical flow cytometry was used to check the purity and quantity of each magnetically sorted T cell population. Genomic DNA was isolated from every sorted fraction and measured by UV absorbance on a Nanodrop 2000c. TCR CDR3 regions were amplified from genomic DNA by multiplex PCR using the deep immunoSEQ assay. Genomic DNA extracted from each cell subset was distributed evenly over all wells of several immunoSEQ 96-well plates, and each plate served as one replicate. For sorted subsets, each replicate PCR was loaded with roughly 0.2 ug genomic DNA, equivalent to 25,000 to 30,000 T cell genomes. Purified libraries were measured with a Qubit 3.0 fluorometer, size-checked on a Bioanalyzer 2100, and measured again with the KAPA Library Quantification kit. Each immunoSEQ 96-well plate was sequenced on its own single-read 150-cycle Illumina NextSeq 550 flow cell. The study's own analysis went as follows. Because the immunoSEQ output held only junctional sequences and lacked quality scores, the filtering could not match the filtering applied to full-length reads. Sequences were annotated with PyIR, a Python wrapper for IgBLAST v1.9, using IMGT germline references to assign V/J genes and CDR3. Reads with weak V/J assignments (E-value above 1e-6), missing CDR3, stop codons, out-of-frame junctions, or ambiguous translated residues were removed. V3J clonotypes were defined as sequences sharing the same inferred V gene, J gene, and CDR3 amino acid sequence. Percentage overlap between repertoires was computed as shared unique clonotypes divided by the size of the smaller repertoire. RTK rarefaction, the Chao1 estimator, and Recon v2.1 estimates of unobserved clonotypes were used to assess repertoire richness. For all TCRbeta clonotypes obtained by the gDNA method from a few donors, generation probabilities were computed with OLGA. This immuneACCESS table, as held by TCRdb, lists in-frame sequences with V and J called but not all clones. Of the missing ones, under half trace to an unresolved V gene in checked studies; the others have no known cause. V, J and clone size reflect that table, while D and trimming were determined from the DNA. Recorded for this sample are some 1,400,000 clones; roughly 96% of them occurred a single time. Together, the top ten hold approximately 1.1% of the sample.

Sequenced: naive CD4+ T cells sorted from blood. Taken with the paper, the label for cell subset or site translates to: CD45RA+ positively selected. The sequence came from a man under 40 in good health.

The bases are TGTGCCAGCAGCGCCGCGGGTCAAACCTACGAGCAGTACTTC. The translation is CASSAAGQTYEQYF. The sequence joins TRBV9 to TRBJ2-7; a weak D assignment points to TRBD2 (5 bases agree). The junction carries 12 bases between V and J, which are trimmed by 3 bases and 2 bases respectively. Per the germline V gene, SGDLS is the CDR1 and YYNGEE is the CDR2. The CDR3 goes from the cysteine to the phenylalanine over 14 residues. Only CDR3 DNA is held: 42 bases, read in frame from base 1.